This T cell receptor (beta chain) was found in a study of shared clonotypes between healthy human individuals. Study-wide background: CD4 naive and memory got three plates each, CD8 naive two, CD8 memory one. Study-wide findings and caveats: Generation probabilities were higher for clonotypes shared across all four sorted-subset donors than for unshared ones. Among a handful of donors, roughly 5.5% of naive CD4 clonotypes were found in common.

Produced via immunoSEQ multiplex PCR; TCRdb's table is partial and in-frame only. Among over 750,000 clones listed, 96% were seen once. On this clone itself: Its antigen remains unidentified.

CDR3 size: 15 residues. Germline V CDR1 and CDR2: LGHNA, YSLEER. V was clipped by 6 bases and J by 3 bases; unmatched bases: 3. Naive CD8 cells were CD45RO-negative, positively selected for CCR7, excluding terminally differentiated effector memory CD45RA+ cells. Sequences were obtained from naive CD8+ T cells sorted from blood. The rearrangement joins TRBV4-3 to TRBJ2-2, with 11 bases that match TRBD1. The source of this sequence is a man aged 30 to 45 in good health. CDR3 protein: CASSPGQGDTGELFF. In nucleotides, the CDR3 is TGCGCCAGCAGTCCGGGACAGGGGGACACCGGGGAGCTGTTTTTT.